The sequence of this T cell receptor (beta chain) was determined in a study of blood T cells in healthy people across ages. Study conclusions and caveats: The study found TCR beta diversity correlated strongly with naive T cell percentage.

Germline assignment: CDR1 SEHNR and CDR2 FQNEAQ (reference sequence). V lost 5 bases, J lost 0 bases, and 7 bases stayed unmatched. The CDR3 loop spans 15 amino acids. The use of a sample-barcoded 5' primer and a J-beta primer mix characterized a second PCR of 7 to 11 cycles. One entry per CDR3 protein, called by TCRdb with MiXCR from the 5' RACE reads. The sample shows roughly 800,000 distinct CDR3 sequences, just under 25% of them seen only once. This clonotype was seen more than once but under ten times. Its specificity is unknown. The same data also contributed to another study, on T cells of mothers and their children.

The chain combines TRBV7-9 with TRBJ2-7, with TRBD1 identical over 7 bases. This clonotype was obtained from a boy between 10 and 17 years old in good health. The sequencing input was blood. CDR3 amino acids: CASSGAGGGSYEQYF. CDR3 DNA: TGTGCCAGCAGCGGAGCAGGGGGTGGCTCCTACGAGCAGTACTTC. Full variable domain (rest looked up from reference TRBV7-9 and TRBJ2-7): DTGVSQNPRHKITKRGQNVTFRCDPISEHNRLYWYRQTLGQGPEFLTYFQNEAQLEKSRLLSDRFSAERPKGSFSTLEIQRTEQGDSAMYLCASSGAGGGSYEQYFGPGTRLTVT.